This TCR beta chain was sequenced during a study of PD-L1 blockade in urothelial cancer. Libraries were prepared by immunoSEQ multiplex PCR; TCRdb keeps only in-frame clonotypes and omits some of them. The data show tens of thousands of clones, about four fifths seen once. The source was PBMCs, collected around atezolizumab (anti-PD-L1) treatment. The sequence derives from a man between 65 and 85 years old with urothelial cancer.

The CDR3 region is CASSSTGGGYEQYF. In nucleotides, the CDR3 is TGTGCCAGCAGTTCCACAGGGGGAGGGTACGAGCAGTACTTC. This chain joins TRBV5-5 and TRBJ2-7, with D possibly being TRBD1 (8 bases). The CDR3 extends over 14 amino acids. V lost 5 bases and J 4 bases, leaving 16 bases between the germline ends. Germline assignment: CDR1 SGHKS and CDR2 YYEKEE (reference sequence).